These 10 T cell receptor beta chains were sequenced from one sample in a study of spatial heterogeneity in lung cancer. MiXCR was run by TCRdb on the 5' RACE reads, yielding one entry per CDR3 protein. The sample includes fewer than 30,000 distinct CDR3 sequences, 4.5% to 7.5% seen only once; the top ten take 22%. Described time point: blood at routine non-recurrence follow-up after resection. Unsorted whole RNA of tumor, nontumor lung or frozen PBMC was sequenced. The sequenced sample was PBMCs, obtained at follow-up. Receptors were obtained from a male donor with early-stage non-small cell lung cancer.

This clonotype was observed at least ten times. The chain carries TRBV5-6 and TRBJ1-5, with TRBD1 matching over 7 bases. V dropped 4 bases and J dropped 4; count of bases not matched to a gene: 11. This CDR3 is 16 amino acids long. Germline CDR1 reads SGHDT; CDR2 reads YYEEEE. This CDR3 is CASSLRGTARNQPQHF. The CDR3 bases are TGTGCCAGCAGCCTGAGGGGGACAGCTCGAAATCAGCCCCAGCATTTT.

This clonotype was counted at least ten times. The chain couples TRBV7-6 to TRBJ2-3; 12 bases are shared with TRBD2. CDR3 length: 17 amino acids. Germline CDR1 is SGHVS and CDR2 is FNYEAQ. The V gene end was trimmed by 4 bases and the J gene end by 3 bases; junction bases not matched to a gene: 8. CDR3 bases: TGTGCCAGCAGCTCTTTTCCTAGCGGGAGGGCAACAGATACGCAGTATTTT. Translated, it gives CASSSFPSGRATDTQYF.

This clonotype was observed at least ten times. As DNA, the CDR3 is TGTGCCAGCAGGCGGGAGAGGTCAGATACGCAGTATTTT. As protein: CASRRERSDTQYF. The J gene is TRBJ2-3, the V gene TRBV2; 7 bases match TRBD2. The V gene end was trimmed by 6 bases and the J gene end by 4 bases; junction bases not matched to a gene: 4. Germline V lookup: CDR1 SNHLY, CDR2 FYNNEI. CDR3 length: 13 amino acids.

This clonotype was picked up many times. The gene calls are TRBV20-1 and TRBJ1-5, with D perhaps matching TRBD1 (5 bases). Per germline, CDR1 DFQATT and CDR2 SNEGSKA (reference sequence). V was clipped by 0 bases and J by 0 bases, with 15 bases between them. The length of the CDR3 is 17 residues. In nucleotides, the CDR3 is TGCAGTGCTAGAGACCTTACAGGCATTTATAGCAATCAGCCCCAGCATTTT. This gives the protein CSARDLTGIYSNQPQHF.

In this sample, this clonotype turned up many times. The chain couples TRBV20-1 to TRBJ1-5, with a weak D call TRBD1 (5 bases). The ends were cut back, 5 bases at V and 2 bases at J, with 16 bases in the middle. Germline assignment: CDR1 DFQATT and CDR2 SNEGSKA (reference sequence). The CDR3 has 15 amino acids. DNA for the CDR3: TGCAGTGCTGCGGACAATGGATGGGGCAATCAGCCCCAGCATTTT. This translates into CSAADNGWGNQPQHF.

This clonotype was observed many times. This chain links TRBV20-1 with TRBJ2-3; TRBD2 matches at 15 bases. V was pared by 6 bases and J by 3 bases, with 7 bases of the junction left unmatched. The CDR3 sequence is 16 residues long. Germline loops: CDR1 DFQATT, CDR2 SNEGSKA (reference sequence). The CDR3 spells CSAKGLAGGVTDTQYF. CDR3 sequence (DNA): TGCAGTGCAAAGGGACTAGCGGGGGGCGTGACAGATACGCAGTATTTT.

This clonotype has at least ten counts. The chain has TRBV15 and TRBJ2-5; 13 bases map to TRBD2. J gave up 1 base and V 3 bases, and 14 bases lay outside the gene matches. Germline CDR1 reads LNHNV; CDR2 reads YYDKDF (reference sequence). The CDR3 extends over 20 amino acids. The CDR3 bases are TGTGCCACCAGCAGGGAAGTAGGGACTAGCGGGACTCACTTCCAAGAGACCCAGTACTTC. Translating gives CATSREVGTSGTHFQETQYF.

This chain joins TRBV12-5 and TRBJ2-3, with 11 positions matching TRBD2. Per the germline V gene, CDR1 is LGHNT and CDR2 is FRNRAP. With V trimmed by 0 bases and J by 2 bases, 13 bases remained unmatched. The CDR3 has 20 residues. In DNA form, the CDR3 reads TGTGCTAGTGGTTTGGTAGTTTGGTCGGGACTAGCGGTAACCACAGATACGCAGTATTTT. Translated: CASGLVVWSGLAVTTDTQYF.

This clonotype has ten or more counts. The chain couples TRBV11-1 to TRBJ1-1; TRBD1 aligns across 8 bases. CDR1 SGHAT and CDR2 FQDESV come from the germline V gene (reference sequence). J gave up 5 bases and V 4 bases, and 6 bases lay outside the gene matches. This CDR3 comprises 14 residues. The CDR3 loop reads CASSSRTGLTEAFF. CDR3 nucleotide sequence: TGTGCCAGCAGCTCCCGGACAGGGTTGACTGAAGCTTTCTTT.

This clonotype was found many times. The chain is built from TRBV20-1 and TRBJ2-3; D possibly corresponds to TRBD2 (6 bases). V was shortened by 0 bases and J by 2 bases, with 12 bases between the two germline ends. Looked up from germline, CDR1 is DFQATT and CDR2 is SNEGSKA (reference sequence). The CDR3 spans 15 residues. CDR3 sequence (DNA): TGCAGTGCTAGAGACCCACGGGAGTACACAGATACGCAGTATTTT. Translation gives CSARDPREYTDTQYF.